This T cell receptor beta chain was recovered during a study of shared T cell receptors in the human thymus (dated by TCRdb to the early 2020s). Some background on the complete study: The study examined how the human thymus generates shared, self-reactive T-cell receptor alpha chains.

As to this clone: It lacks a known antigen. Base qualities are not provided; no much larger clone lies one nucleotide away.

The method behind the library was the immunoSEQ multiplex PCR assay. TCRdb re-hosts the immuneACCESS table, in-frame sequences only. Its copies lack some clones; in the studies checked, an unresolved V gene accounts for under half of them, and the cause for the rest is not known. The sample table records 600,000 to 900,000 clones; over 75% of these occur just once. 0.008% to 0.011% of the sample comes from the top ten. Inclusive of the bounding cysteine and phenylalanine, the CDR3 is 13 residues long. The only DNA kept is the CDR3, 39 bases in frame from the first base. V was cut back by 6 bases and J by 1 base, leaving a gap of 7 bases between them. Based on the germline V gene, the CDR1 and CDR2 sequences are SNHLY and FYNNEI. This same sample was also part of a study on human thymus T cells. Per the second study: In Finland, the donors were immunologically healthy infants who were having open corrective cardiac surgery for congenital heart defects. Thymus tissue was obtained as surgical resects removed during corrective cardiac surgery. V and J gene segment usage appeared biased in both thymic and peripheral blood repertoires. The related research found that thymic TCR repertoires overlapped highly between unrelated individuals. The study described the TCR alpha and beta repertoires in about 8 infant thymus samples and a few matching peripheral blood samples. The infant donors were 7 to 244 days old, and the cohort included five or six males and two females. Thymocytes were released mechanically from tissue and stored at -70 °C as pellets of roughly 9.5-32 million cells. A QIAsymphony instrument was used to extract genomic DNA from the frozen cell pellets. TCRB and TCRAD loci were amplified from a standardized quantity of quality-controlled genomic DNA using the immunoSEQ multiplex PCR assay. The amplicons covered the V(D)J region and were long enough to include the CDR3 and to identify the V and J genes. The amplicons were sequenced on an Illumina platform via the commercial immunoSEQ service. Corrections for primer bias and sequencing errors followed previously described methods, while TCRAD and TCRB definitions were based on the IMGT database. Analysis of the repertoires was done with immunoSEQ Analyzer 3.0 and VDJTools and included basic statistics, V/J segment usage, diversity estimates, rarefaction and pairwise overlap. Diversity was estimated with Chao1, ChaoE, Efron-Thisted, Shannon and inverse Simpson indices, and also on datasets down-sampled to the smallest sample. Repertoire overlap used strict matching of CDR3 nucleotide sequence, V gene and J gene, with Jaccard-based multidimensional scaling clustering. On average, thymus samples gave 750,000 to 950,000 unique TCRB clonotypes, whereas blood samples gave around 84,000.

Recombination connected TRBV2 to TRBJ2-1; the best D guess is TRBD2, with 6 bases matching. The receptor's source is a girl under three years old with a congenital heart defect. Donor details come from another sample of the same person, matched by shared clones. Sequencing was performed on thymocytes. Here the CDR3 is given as CASSLASYNEQFF. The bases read TGTGCCAGCAGCCTAGCGTCCTACAATGAGCAGTTCTTC. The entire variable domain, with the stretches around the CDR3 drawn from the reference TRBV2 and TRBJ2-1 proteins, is EPEVTQTPSHQVTQMGQEVILRCVPISNHLYFYWYRQILGQKVEFLVSFYNNEISEKSEIFDDQFSVERPDGSNFTLKIRSTKLEDSAMYFCASSLASYNEQFFGPGTRLTVL.